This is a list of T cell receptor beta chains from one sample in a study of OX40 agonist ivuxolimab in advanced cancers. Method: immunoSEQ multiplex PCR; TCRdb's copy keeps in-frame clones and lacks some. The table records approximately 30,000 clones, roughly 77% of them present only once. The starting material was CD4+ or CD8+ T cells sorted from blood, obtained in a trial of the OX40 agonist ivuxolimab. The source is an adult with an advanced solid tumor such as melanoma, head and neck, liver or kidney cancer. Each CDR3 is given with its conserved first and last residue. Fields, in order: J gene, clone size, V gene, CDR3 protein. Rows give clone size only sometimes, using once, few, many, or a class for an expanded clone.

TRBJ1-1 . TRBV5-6 CASSLAGQGDTEAFF
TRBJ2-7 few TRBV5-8 CASSFEYEQYF
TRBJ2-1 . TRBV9 CASSAGQGAYNEQFF
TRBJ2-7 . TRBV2 CASSQFGQGYEQYF
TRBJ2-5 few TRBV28 CASSLTSGRSGYQETQYF
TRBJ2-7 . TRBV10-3 CAISESGQGTYEQYF
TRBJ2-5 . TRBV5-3 CARSNTRETQYF
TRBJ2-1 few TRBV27 CASSVTERSEQFF
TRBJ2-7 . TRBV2 CGGKLGQASSYEQYF
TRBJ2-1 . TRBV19 CASTWTGGFREQFF
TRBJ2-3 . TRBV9 CASSAGKRGSTDTQYF
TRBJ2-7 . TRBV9 CASSVAGSYEQYF
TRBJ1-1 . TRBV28 CASSLIMTGENTEAFF
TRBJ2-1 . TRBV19 CASSRGLGTAYNEQFF
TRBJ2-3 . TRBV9 CASSGTSTDTQYF
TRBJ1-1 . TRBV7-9 CASSLAWGEAFF
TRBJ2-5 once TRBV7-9 CASSLREETQYF
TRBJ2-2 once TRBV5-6 CASSLGLAGAHTGELFF
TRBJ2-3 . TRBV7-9 CASSLWNEPDTQYF
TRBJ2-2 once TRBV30 CAMGEGTGELFF
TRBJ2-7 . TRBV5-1 CASSYGLITYEQYF
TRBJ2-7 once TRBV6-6 CASAKDRTYEQYF
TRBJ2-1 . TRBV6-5 CASSYSNSYNEQFF